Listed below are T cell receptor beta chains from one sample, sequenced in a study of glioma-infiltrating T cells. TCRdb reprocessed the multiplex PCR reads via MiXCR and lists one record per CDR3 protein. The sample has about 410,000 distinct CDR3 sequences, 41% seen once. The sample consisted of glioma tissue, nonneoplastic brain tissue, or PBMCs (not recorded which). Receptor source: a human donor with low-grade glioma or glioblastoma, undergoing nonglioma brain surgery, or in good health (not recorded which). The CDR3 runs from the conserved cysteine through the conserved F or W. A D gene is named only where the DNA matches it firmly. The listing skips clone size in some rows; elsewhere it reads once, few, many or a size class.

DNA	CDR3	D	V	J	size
TGCGCCAGCAGCCAAGCGACCTTAGATACGCAGTATTTT	CASSQATLDTQYF	.	TRBV4-3	TRBJ2-3	.
TGCAGTGCTAGATCGAGAGCGGCGAGCTCCTACAATGAGCAGTTCTTC	CSARSRAASSYNEQFF	.	TRBV20-1	TRBJ2-1	.
TGTGCCAGCAGTTTAAGGGGGGGCTATGGCTACAGCTTC	CASSLRGGYGYSF	.	TRBV28	TRBJ1-2	.
TGTGCCAGCAGCTTAGGGGACTGGAACTCCTACAATGACCAGTTCTTC	CASSLGDWNSYNDQFF	.	TRBV7-2	TRBJ2-1	.
TGTGCTAGTGGTTTGGACAGTTTCCCTGAAGCTTTCTTT	CASGLDSFPEAFF	.	TRBV12-5	TRBJ1-1	.
TGTGCCAGCAGACAACCCGGCCGGACTAGCGGGAGAGGTATAAATGAGCAGTTCTTC	CASRQPGRTSGRGINEQFF	TRBD2	TRBV28	TRBJ2-1	few
TGTGCCAGCAGCCGCACAGGCCTATACAATGAGCAGTTCTTC	CASSRTGLYNEQFF	.	TRBV27	TRBJ2-1	many
TGTGCCAGCAGTTCCCTCAGGAAGAGCACAGATACGCAGTATTTT	CASSSLRKSTDTQYF	.	TRBV28	TRBJ2-3	many
TGTGCCAGCAGTTTAACAGGGTATTCACCCCTCCACTTT	CASSLTGYSPLHF	.	TRBV28	TRBJ1-6	many
TGTGCCAGCAGCCAAAATTCAGATACGCAGTATTTT	CASSQNSDTQYF	.	TRBV12-3/TRBV12-4	TRBJ2-3	.
TGCGCCAGCAGGCTGGACCACTCCAGCAGGAAGGGTGACACAGATACGCAGTATTTT	CASRLDHSSRKGDTDTQYF	.	TRBV5-1	TRBJ2-3	.
TGTGCCAGCAGAGGACTAGCGGTAGGAGAGCAGTTCTTC	CASRGLAVGEQFF	TRBD2	TRBV6-2/TRBV6-3	TRBJ2-1	many
TGTGCCAGCAGCCAAACGAGCCTGAACACTGAAGCTTTCTTT	CASSQTSLNTEAFF	.	TRBV6-2/TRBV6-3	TRBJ1-1	many
TGTGCCACCAGGGACACCATGAACACTGAAGCTTTCTTT	CATRDTMNTEAFF	.	TRBV28	TRBJ1-1	many
TGTGCCAGCAGTTATTATTATGAGCAGTTCTTC	CASSYYYEQFF	.	TRBV28	TRBJ2-1	.
TGCGCCAGCAGCCATAGCTGGAGAGGGCTCGACAATGAGCAGTTCTTC	CASSHSWRGLDNEQFF	.	TRBV4-3	TRBJ2-1	few
TGCAGTGCTAGACGAAGGACAGCGAGCTCCTACAATGAGCAGTTCTTC	CSARRRTASSYNEQFF	.	TRBV20-1	TRBJ2-1	many
TGCGCCAGCAGCCAAGATTTGACTAGCGGTTCTTGGGGCACCGGGGAGCTGTTTTTT	CASSQDLTSGSWGTGELFF	TRBD2	TRBV4-3	TRBJ2-2	.
TGTGCCAGTCTTAGCGGGTATGGATCCTACAATGAGCAGTTCTTC	CASLSGYGSYNEQFF	TRBD2	TRBV27	TRBJ2-1	.
TGTGCCATCAGGGCTACGGGAAATGGCTACACCTTC	CAIRATGNGYTF	.	TRBV10-3	TRBJ1-2	few
TGTGCCAGCAGTTCACCCCCGGACAGGGGGAAGGGCTACACCTTC	CASSSPPDRGKGYTF	TRBD1	TRBV28	TRBJ1-2	many
TGTGCCACCAGCAGACTCTGGCCGTACAATGAGCAGTTCTTC	CATSRLWPYNEQFF	.	TRBV15	TRBJ2-1	many
TGCGCCAGCAGCCAAGATCCGGCAGGAACAGATACGCAGTATTTT	CASSQDPAGTDTQYF	.	TRBV4-1	TRBJ2-3	many
TGTGCCAGCAGCCGAACCCGGTTAGAAAACTACGAGCAGTACTTC	CASSRTRLENYEQYF	.	TRBV27	TRBJ2-7	few
TGTGCCAGCAGTCCTATCACCGGGGAGCTGTTTTTT	CASSPITGELFF	.	TRBV28	TRBJ2-2	few